Shown below are 32 T cell receptor beta chains from a single sample sequenced in a study of PD-L1 blockade in urothelial cancer. Time point here: peripheral blood 6 weeks after treatment start. TCRdb keeps only in-frame clones here, not all; method: immunoSEQ multiplex PCR. The sample lists around 46,000 clones, more than 75% occurring once. The sample was PBMCs, taken around atezolizumab (anti-PD-L1) treatment. The receptors come from a man aged 55 to 70 with urothelial cancer.

The J gene is TRBJ1-1, the V gene TRBV6-5; D may be TRBD1 (6 bases). This CDR3 spans 14 amino acids. Per germline, CDR1 MNHEY and CDR2 SVGAGI. Trimming removed 6 bases at V and 2 bases at J, with 13 bases between. CDR3 DNA sequence: TGTGCCAGCAGGTTGACAGGAGTAAACACTGAAGCTTTCTTT. This translates into CASRLTGVNTEAFF.

The J gene is TRBJ2-2, the V gene TRBV19, with 7 bases matching TRBD2. V shed 4 bases and J 6 bases; nucleotides not matched to a gene: 8. The CDR3 consists of 15 residues. Per the germline V gene, CDR1 is LNHDA and CDR2 is SQIVND (reference sequence). The DNA for the CDR3 is TGTGCCAGTAGTAGACTAGCTAGCCGGGCCGGGGAGCTGTTTTTT. Protein: CASSRLASRAGELFF.

The chain joins TRBV5-4 to TRBJ2-1; 11 nucleotides align to TRBD2. Germline CDR1 reads SGHNT; CDR2 reads YYREEE (reference sequence). The J segment lost 1 base and the V segment lost 5 bases, leaving 5 bases of the junction unmatched. The CDR3 loop spans 16 amino acids. The chain's CDR3 is CASSRTSGGSYNEQFF. Written as DNA, the CDR3 is TGTGCCAGCAGTCGAACTAGCGGGGGTTCCTACAATGAGCAGTTCTTC.

V gene TRBV28 combines with J gene TRBJ2-3; TRBD2 might be the D (5 bases). Germline assignment: CDR1 MDHEN and CDR2 SYDVKM. Trimming took off 6 bases at V and 2 bases at J, with 9 bases between the two ends. The CDR3 is 13 residues long. The CDR3, as DNA: TGTGCCAGCAGCGGGGTTCCCACAGATACGCAGTATTTT. It codes for CASSGVPTDTQYF.

This clone appeared a single time. This chain connects TRBV5-4 to TRBJ2-3; D not resolved. CDR3 length equals 16 residues. Trimming left V 2 bases short and J 1 base short, with 14 bases between. The germline V gene has CDR1 SGHNT and CDR2 YYREEE (reference sequence). Here the CDR3 reads CASSLKEVSGTDTQYF. In nucleotides, the CDR3 is TGTGCCAGCAGCTTAAAAGAAGTGAGTGGCACAGATACGCAGTATTTT. Variable domain in full (rest from reference TRBV5-4 and TRBJ2-3): ETGVTQSPTHLIKTRGQQVTLRCSSQSGHNTVSWYQQALGQGPQFIFQYYREEENGRGNFPPRFSGLQFPNYSSELNVNALELDDSALYLCASSLKEVSGTDTQYFGPGTRLTVL.

The V gene is TRBV19, the J gene TRBJ2-7; D is perhaps TRBD1 (6 bases). CDR1 is LNHDA, CDR2 SQIVND, per germline (reference sequence). CDR3 size: 15 residues. Trimming removed 3 bases at V and 3 bases at J, with 15 bases between. The CDR3 is CASSILSPQGYEQYF. The DNA for the CDR3 is TGTGCCAGTAGTATTCTATCCCCACAGGGCTACGAGCAGTACTTC.

This clone was picked up a small number of times. The J gene is TRBJ2-7, the V gene TRBV28, with 8 nucleotides matching TRBD1. Germline V gene sequence: CDR1 MDHEN, CDR2 SYDVKM. Losses at the gene ends were 3 bases for V and 2 bases for J; bases not matched to a gene: 6. The CDR3 totals 15 residues. CDR3 sequence (DNA): TGTGCCAGCAGTTTTCAACAGGGGGTTACCTACGAGCAGTACTTC. Translation: CASSFQQGVTYEQYF.

V usage is TRBV28 and J usage is TRBJ1-1; 8 bases fit TRBD1. The CDR3 is 16 amino acids. After removal of 3 bases from V and 5 bases from J, the junction contained 11 bases not matched to a gene. The germline CDR1 and CDR2 sequences are MDHEN and SYDVKM. The CDR3 here is CASSFLYGQGLTEAFF. The CDR3 DNA reads TGTGCCAGCAGTTTTCTCTATGGACAGGGATTAACTGAAGCTTTCTTT.

The chain joins TRBV5-4 to TRBJ1-4, with TRBD1 as a possible D gene (5 bases). Trimming removed 4 bases at V and 8 bases at J, with 15 bases between. Germline V gives CDR1 SGHNT, CDR2 YYREEE (reference sequence). This CDR3 region has 14 residues. The DNA of the CDR3 is TGTGCCAGCAGCCCGGGGGAGGGGAAGGAAAAACTGTTTTTT. It yields the protein CASSPGEGKEKLFF.

The chain carries TRBV29-1 and TRBJ2-4; tentative D call: TRBD2 (6 bases). CDR3 size: 13 residues. V dropped 4 bases and J dropped 5 bases, with 12 bases sitting between them. Germline V gene lookup returns CDR1 SQVTM and CDR2 ANQGSEA. CDR3 residues: CSVAGSPQNIQYF. The CDR3, as DNA: TGCAGCGTTGCCGGGAGCCCACAAAACATTCAGTACTTC.

The CDR3 loop is CASSLSGTGMNTEAFF. The DNA of the CDR3 is TGCGCCAGCAGCTTATCCGGGACAGGGATGAACACTGAAGCTTTCTTT. This chain uses TRBV5-1 with TRBJ1-1; 9 bases align to TRBD1. Germline CDR1 and CDR2: SGHRS and YFSETQ. CDR3 length: 16 amino acids. V shed 2 bases, J shed 0 bases, and the junction held 5 bases outside the gene matches.

This clone came up a few times. The V call is TRBV28, the J call TRBJ1-4; D unclear. The germline gives CDR1 MDHEN, CDR2 SYDVKM. This CDR3 spans 16 amino acids. The V and J ends lost 0 bases and 5 bases respectively, with 13 bases between them. CDR3 region: CASSLWDFSRNEKLFF. The CDR3, as DNA: TGTGCCAGCAGTTTATGGGACTTTTCTAGGAATGAAAAACTGTTTTTT. Based on the CDR3 plus reference TRBV28 and TRBJ1-4, the full variable domain is DVKVTQSSRYLVKRTGEKVFLECVQDMDHENMFWYRQDPGLGLRLIYFSYDVKMKEKGDIPEGYSVSREKKERFSLILESASTNQTSMYLCASSLWDFSRNEKLFFGSGTQLSVL.

The rearrangement joins TRBV6-5 to TRBJ2-1, with 8 bases that match TRBD2. The V gene end was trimmed by 6 bases and the J gene end by 5 bases; junction bases not matched to a gene: 9. This CDR3 contains 15 residues. CDR1 MNHEY and CDR2 SVGAGI come from the germline V gene. CDR3 sequence: CASRSGGYSHNEQFF. The CDR3 DNA is TGTGCCAGCAGATCGGGGGGGTACAGCCACAATGAGCAGTTCTTC.

The V gene is TRBV5-4, the J gene TRBJ2-1; the D is unclear. Trimming took 5 bases from V and 8 from J, leaving 14 bases between them. The CDR3 runs 13 residues. The germline CDR1 and CDR2 sequences are SGHNT and YYREEE (reference sequence). The CDR3 bases are TGTGCCAGCAGTACCCCGGTAATGCATGAGCAGTTCTTC. Protein: CASSTPVMHEQFF.

V is TRBV28 and J is TRBJ1-1, with D perhaps matching TRBD1 (6 bases). Germline V gene data show CDR1 as MDHEN and CDR2 as SYDVKM. V was clipped by 5 bases and J by 3 bases, with 13 bases between them. This CDR3 has 14 amino acids. CDR3 region: CASSPHRAHTEAFF. The CDR3 bases are TGTGCCAGCAGTCCCCACAGGGCTCACACTGAAGCTTTCTTT.

The chain combines TRBV10-3 with TRBJ2-6; 7 bases agree with TRBD2. V shed 6 bases, J shed 0 bases, and the junction held 11 bases outside the gene matches. The length of the CDR3 is 18 residues. Germline assignment: CDR1 ENHRY and CDR2 SYGVKD. Written as DNA, the CDR3 is TGTGCCATCAGCGCACCCGGGACTACAAGCTCTGGGGCCAACGTCCTGACTTTC. Translation: CAISAPGTTSSGANVLTF.

This rearrangement joins TRBV10-1 to TRBJ2-4, with TRBD2 identical over 7 bases. V gave up 6 bases and J gave up 4 bases; unmatched junction bases: 6. The CDR3 covers 14 residues. Germline CDR1 WNHNN, CDR2 SYGVQD (reference sequence). CDR3 loop: CASSPLGGKNIQYF. CDR3 DNA sequence: TGCGCCAGCAGCCCCCTGGGGGGGAAAAACATTCAGTACTTC.

The sample holds a few counts of this clone. This chain connects TRBV5-4 to TRBJ1-4, with D possibly being TRBD1 (6 bases). Germline lookup yields CDR1 SGHNT and CDR2 YYREEE (reference sequence). The CDR3 has 14 amino acids. V was shortened by 4 bases and J by 8 bases, with 15 bases between the two germline ends. CDR3 in amino acids: CASSQQGEWEKLFF. Written as DNA, the CDR3 is TGTGCCAGCAGCCAACAGGGCGAGTGGGAAAAACTGTTTTTT.

The gene calls are TRBV29-1 and TRBJ2-7; a possible D gene is TRBD2 (6 bases). The germline V gene has CDR1 SQVTM and CDR2 ANQGSEA. The CDR3 contains 13 residues. Trimming removed 4 bases from V and 3 bases from J, with 13 bases in between. The CDR3, as DNA: TGCAGCGTTGGTCGCGGGACCTTCTACGAGCAGTACTTC. Translated, it gives CSVGRGTFYEQYF.

The V gene is TRBV5-1, the J gene TRBJ2-3; weak D call: TRBD1 (7 bases). Deletions cut 3 bases from V and 0 bases from J, with 11 bases between. The CDR3 is made up of 15 amino acids. CDR1 is SGHRS, CDR2 YFSETQ, per germline. The CDR3 bases are TGCGCCAGCAGCTGGGCGGGACAGAGCACAGATACGCAGTATTTT. As protein: CASSWAGQSTDTQYF.

The chain combines TRBV11-2 with TRBJ2-1, with 14 bases aligning to TRBD2. V lost 4 bases, J lost 10 bases, and 6 bases stayed unmatched. This CDR3 spans 15 amino acids. Per the germline V gene, CDR1 is SGHAT and CDR2 is FQNNGV. The CDR3 nucleotides are TGTGCCAGCAGCTCCGGGACTAGCGGGAGAGGGGAGCAGTTCTTC. Its protein is CASSSGTSGRGEQFF. The whole variable domain, filled in from reference TRBV11-2 and TRBJ2-1, reads EAGVAQSPRYKIIEKRQSVAFWCNPISGHATLYWYQQILGQGPKLLIQFQNNGVVDDSQLPKDRFSAERLKGVDSTLKIQPAKLEDSAVYLCASSSGTSGRGEQFFGPGTRLTVL.

The gene calls are TRBV6-1 and TRBJ2-7; 10 bases fit TRBD1. The CDR3 runs 14 residues. The germline V gene has CDR1 MNHNS and CDR2 SASEGT. J was trimmed by 7 bases and V by 5 bases; bases with no gene match: 8. DNA for the CDR3: TGTGCCAGCAGTAACCGACAGGGGGCTCGTGAGCAGTACTTC. Protein sequence: CASSNRQGAREQYF.

CDR3 loop: CASRGTSGSSYNEQFF. In DNA form, the CDR3 reads TGCGCCAGCAGGGGGACTAGCGGGAGCTCCTACAATGAGCAGTTCTTC. The genes are TRBV5-1 and TRBJ2-1; TRBD2 aligns across 14 bases. CDR1 SGHRS and CDR2 YFSETQ come from the germline V gene. With 5 bases clipped from V and 0 bases from J, the junction kept 1 base outside the gene matches. The CDR3 is made up of 16 amino acids.

The rearrangement links TRBV7-9 to TRBJ1-3, with no clear D. The CDR3 has 12 residues. Trimming removed 0 bases at V and 8 bases at J, with 5 bases between. Per the germline V gene, CDR1 is SEHNR and CDR2 is FQNEAQ (reference sequence). CDR3 DNA: TGTGCCAGCAGCTTAGCCGGAGACACCATATATTTT. This codes for CASSLAGDTIYF.

The J gene is TRBJ2-5, the V gene TRBV19; the match to TRBD1 covers 8 bases. Germline lookup yields CDR1 LNHDA and CDR2 SQIVND (reference sequence). V was pared by 6 bases and J by 5 bases, with 5 bases of the junction left unmatched. CDR3 length equals 13 residues. CDR3 in amino acids: CASSQGAQETQYF. CDR3 DNA sequence: TGTGCCAGTAGCCAGGGGGCTCAGGAGACCCAGTACTTC.

This clone turned up a few times. V is TRBV9 and J is TRBJ1-2; D is uncertain. Germline assignment: CDR1 SGDLS and CDR2 YYNGEE. Trimming took off 0 bases at V and 4 bases at J, with 10 bases between the two ends. The CDR3 has 14 amino acids. DNA of the CDR3: TGTGCCAGCAGCGTAGGAGGGCAGCCCTATGGCTACACCTTC. Translating it yields CASSVGGQPYGYTF.

This sequence joins TRBV7-8 and TRBJ2-2, with D possibly matching TRBD2 (6 bases). Looked up from germline, CDR1 is SGHVS and CDR2 is FQNEAQ. This CDR3 is 16 amino acids long. V lost 2 bases to trimming and J lost 6 bases, with 16 bases between them. CDR3 coding DNA: TGTGCCAGCAGCTTACCCCGGGACTGGTCACCCGGGGAGCTGTTTTTT. As protein: CASSLPRDWSPGELFF.

This clone was detected only once. The V call is TRBV5-1, the J call TRBJ2-5, with D perhaps TRBD2 (7 bases). The CDR3 is 15 residues long. Deletions cut 2 bases from V and 5 bases from J, with 16 bases between. CDR1 is SGHRS and CDR2 is YFSETQ in the germline V gene. CDR3 DNA sequence: TGCGCCAGCAGCTTCCCAAGGGGGGGCCGGGAGACCCAGTACTTC. It encodes CASSFPRGGRETQYF.

This rearrangement joins TRBV6-1 to TRBJ1-3; D may be TRBD1 (5 bases). Trimming took off 2 bases at V and 0 bases at J, with 17 bases between the two ends. The CDR3 runs to 18 residues. Looked up from germline, CDR1 is MNHNS and CDR2 is SASEGT. The CDR3 sequence: CASSEWQGGSYSGNTIYF. The CDR3 DNA sequence: TGTGCCAGCAGTGAATGGCAGGGTGGGTCGTACTCTGGAAACACCATATATTTT.

The CDR3 protein is CASSISGGRGINIQYF. CDR3 in DNA: TGTGCCAGTAGTATATCTGGTGGCAGGGGAATAAACATTCAGTACTTC. The chain combines TRBV19 with TRBJ2-4, with D perhaps matching TRBD1 (6 bases). Germline CDR1 and CDR2: LNHDA and SQIVND (reference sequence). This CDR3 contains 16 residues. With 2 bases removed from V and 6 bases from J, the gap between germline ends came to 17 bases.

The chain is built from TRBV9 and TRBJ2-7; the match to TRBD2 covers 13 bases. V dropped 3 bases and J dropped 1; count of bases not matched to a gene: 4. Germline CDR1 SGDLS, CDR2 YYNGEE. The CDR3 runs to 16 residues. The CDR3 loop is CASSAGLAGDSYEQYF. The CDR3 DNA sequence: TGTGCCAGCAGCGCAGGACTAGCGGGGGATTCCTACGAGCAGTACTTC. Drawing the rest from reference TRBV9 and TRBJ2-7, the complete variable domain is DSGVTQTPKHLITATGQRVTLRCSPRSGDLSVYWYQQSLDQGLQFLIQYYNGEERAKGNILERFSAQQFPDLHSELNLSSLELGDSALYFCASSAGLAGDSYEQYFGPGTRLTVT.

The rearrangement links TRBV19 to TRBJ2-7; 8 nucleotides agree with TRBD1. V lost 1 base, J lost 6 bases, and 5 bases stayed unmatched. Germline assignment: CDR1 LNHDA and CDR2 SQIVND (reference sequence). The CDR3 has 14 amino acids. CDR3 nucleotides: TGTGCCAGTAGTATAGGGACAGGGAGCGGCGAGCAGTACTTC. The encoded protein is CASSIGTGSGEQYF.